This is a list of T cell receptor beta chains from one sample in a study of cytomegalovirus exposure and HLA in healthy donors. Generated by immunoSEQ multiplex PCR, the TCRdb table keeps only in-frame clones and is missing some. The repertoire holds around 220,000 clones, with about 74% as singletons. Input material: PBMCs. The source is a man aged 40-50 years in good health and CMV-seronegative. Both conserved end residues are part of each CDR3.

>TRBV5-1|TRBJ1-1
CASSLAGTANTEAFF
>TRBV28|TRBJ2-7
CASSTLRDNSYEQYF
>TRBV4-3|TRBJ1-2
CASSQDGQGSNYGYTF
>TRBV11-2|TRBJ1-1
CASSTRGQPNTEAFF
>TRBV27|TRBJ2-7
CASSLEGGYEQYF
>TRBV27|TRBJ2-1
CASSHGLGHDNEQFF
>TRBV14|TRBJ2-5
CASSQDITGGETQYF
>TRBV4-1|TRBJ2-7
CASSPRGGRGDEQYF
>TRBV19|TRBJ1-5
CASTSYYDSNQPQHF
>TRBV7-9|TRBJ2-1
CASILPSRWDRGLDEQFF
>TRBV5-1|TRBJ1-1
CASSNRGGVSTEAFF
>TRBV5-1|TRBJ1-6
CASSLQGPDNSPLHF
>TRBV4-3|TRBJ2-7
CASSPEPRGNEQYF
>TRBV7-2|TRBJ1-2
CASSPRQDSGYTF
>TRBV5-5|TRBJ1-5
CASRSYPGDNQPQHF
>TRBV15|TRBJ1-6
CATSRGQGNSPLHF
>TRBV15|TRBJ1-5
CATSRSSNQPQHF
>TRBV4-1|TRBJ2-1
CASGSRESYNEQFF
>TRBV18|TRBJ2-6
CASSLGLISSGANVLTF
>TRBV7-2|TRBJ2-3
CASSSGLAGITDTQYF
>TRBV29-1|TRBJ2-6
CSVTGQGAPGANVLTF
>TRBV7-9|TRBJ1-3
CASSFPTSGAKTGNTIYF
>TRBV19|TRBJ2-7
CASTTSYSEHQPYEQYF
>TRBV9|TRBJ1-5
CASSAGGGRNQPQHF
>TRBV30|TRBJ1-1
CACGQTWNTEAFF
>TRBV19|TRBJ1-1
CASSILRGNTEAFF
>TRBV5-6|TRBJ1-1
CASSSSPGTGGRGAFF
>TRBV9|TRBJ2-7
CASSSQGDLREQYF
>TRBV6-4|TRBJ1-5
CASSDSTGGTDQPQHF
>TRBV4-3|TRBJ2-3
CASSPSGAGGGDTQYF
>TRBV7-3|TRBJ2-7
CASSPGQGYEQYF
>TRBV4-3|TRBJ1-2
CASSQEVEPLNYGYTF
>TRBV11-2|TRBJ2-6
CASSLTMSGANVLTF